This T cell receptor (beta chain) was sequenced during a study of Graves' ophthalmopathy and Graves' hyperthyroidism. For the study at large: Hyperthyroidism was considered stable when no ophthalmopathy appeared within 18 months of follow-up. Overall study findings and caveats: Most clonotypes expanded in thyroid above 0.001 frequency were present in blood too.

The CDR3 spans 14 residues. Germline-derived CDR1 and CDR2 are SEHNR and FQNEAQ (reference sequence). Unmatched junction bases numbered 2, after V lost 0 bases and J lost 5 bases. RNA transcripts served as template for amplifying TCR beta CDR3 sequences. Amplification began with first-round RT-PCR using HTBI primers, then second-round multiplex PCR was performed. TCRdb reanalysed the multiplex PCR reads using MiXCR and keeps one entry per CDR3 protein. The data hold 450,000 to 600,000 distinct CDR3 sequences, with less than 45% observed a single time. This clonotype was detected only a few times. Its cognate antigen is unknown. Each hyperthyroidism patient was newly diagnosed, with under 2 months' duration, and aged 18 to 65. None of the included patients had other autoimmune diseases, uncontrolled infections, pregnancy or lactation, as these led to exclusion.

This TCR came from an adult man with Graves' hyperthyroidism. The genes are TRBV7-9 and TRBJ2-7, with TRBD1 matching 9 bases. Material for sequencing was peripheral blood or thyroid tissue (not recorded which). This chain's CDR3 is CASSLAGTGNEQYF. The CDR3 DNA reads TGTGCCAGCAGCTTAGCTGGGACAGGGAACGAGCAGTACTTC.